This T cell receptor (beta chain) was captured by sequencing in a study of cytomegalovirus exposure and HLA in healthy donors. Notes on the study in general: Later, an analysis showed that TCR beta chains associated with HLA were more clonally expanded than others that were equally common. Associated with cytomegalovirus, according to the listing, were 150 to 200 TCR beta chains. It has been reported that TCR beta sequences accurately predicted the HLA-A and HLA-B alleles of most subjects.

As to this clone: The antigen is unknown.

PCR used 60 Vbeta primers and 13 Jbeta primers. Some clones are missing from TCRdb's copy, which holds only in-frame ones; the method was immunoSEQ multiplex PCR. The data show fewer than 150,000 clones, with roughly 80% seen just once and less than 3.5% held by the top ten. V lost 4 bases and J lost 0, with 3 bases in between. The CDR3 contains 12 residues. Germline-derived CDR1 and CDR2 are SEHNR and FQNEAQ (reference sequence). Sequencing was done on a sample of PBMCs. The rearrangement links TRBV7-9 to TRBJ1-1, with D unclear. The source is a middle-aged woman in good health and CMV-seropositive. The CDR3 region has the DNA TGTGCCAGCAGCTACATGAACACTGAAGCTTTCTTT. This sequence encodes CASSYMNTEAFF. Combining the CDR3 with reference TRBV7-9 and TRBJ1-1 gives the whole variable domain DTGVSQNPRHKITKRGQNVTFRCDPISEHNRLYWYRQTLGQGPEFLTYFQNEAQLEKSRLLSDRFSAERPKGSFSTLEIQRTEQGDSAMYLCASSYMNTEAFFGQGTRLTVV.